The 29 T cell receptor beta chains below all came from one sample that was sequenced in a study of blood T cell repertoires in COVID-19 (dated by TCRdb to 2020 to 2021). Library prep was done by the immunoSEQ multiplex PCR assay. TCRdb took over this immuneACCESS table, retaining in-frame rearrangements with V and J assigned. Such tables are incomplete; in checked studies, under half of the missing clones stem from an unresolved V gene, and the remainder is unexplained. This sample gives over 200,000 clones in total; approximately 90% of them show up just once. In total, the top ten clones hold 9.5% to 14% of the sample. Sequences were obtained from PBMCs or T cells enriched from blood (not recorded which). The receptors here all came from a young man who had recovered from COVID-19.

The chain combines TRBV6-5 with TRBJ2-3; 10 bases line up with TRBD2. V shed 6 bases and J 3 bases; nucleotides not matched to a gene: 6. The CDR3 has 15 residues. In germline, CDR1 is MNHEY, CDR2 SVGAGI. The CDR3 spells CASRDPSGGTDTQYF. Here the CDR3 DNA reads TGTGCCAGCAGAGATCCTAGCGGGGGAACAGATACGCAGTATTTT.

The V call is TRBV5-1, the J call TRBJ2-7; TRBD2 might be the D (5 bases). Deletions cut 4 bases from V and 2 bases from J, with 7 bases between. The CDR3 runs 12 residues. CDR1 is SGHRS and CDR2 is YFSETQ in the germline V gene. CDR3 bases: TGCGCCAGCAGCCCGGAGGCCTACGAGCAGTACTTC. Its translation: CASSPEAYEQYF.

The chain recombines TRBV4-3 with TRBJ2-7, with D possibly TRBD1 on 7 matching bases. Germline lookup yields CDR1 LGHNA and CDR2 YSLEER. The CDR3 spans 15 residues. V was pared by 0 bases and J by 4 bases, with 13 bases between. The CDR3 DNA follows: TGCGCCAGCAGCCAAGATGGAGGGGGCGCTTACGAGCAGTACTTC. This translates into CASSQDGGGAYEQYF.

The genes are TRBV21-1 and TRBJ2-1; TRBD1 was called by the table and not checked on the DNA. TRBV21-1 is flagged as a pseudogene. The CDR3 runs 15 residues. CDR3 amino acids: CASSKSGALYNEQFF. In DNA, the CDR3 is TGTGCCAGCAGCAAATCAGGTGCCCTCTACAATGAGCAGTTCTTC.

The rearrangement joins TRBV11-3 to TRBJ2-1; D is perhaps TRBD2 (6 bases). CDR1 is SGHNT, CDR2 YENEEA, per germline. The CDR3 runs 17 residues. The V gene lost 0 bases and the J gene lost 3 bases, with 15 bases spanning the gap. CDR3: CASSLDLAAGLYNEQFF. CDR3 nucleotides: TGTGCCAGCAGCTTAGATTTGGCGGCGGGACTCTACAATGAGCAGTTCTTC.

This sequence joins TRBV6-5 and TRBJ1-1; D gene ambiguous. V lost 5 bases and J lost 5, with 15 bases in between. Looked up from germline, CDR1 is MNHEY and CDR2 is SVGAGI. There are 14 residues in the CDR3. The CDR3 sequence is CASSLMSQKTEAFF. CDR3 coding DNA: TGTGCCAGCAGTCTCATGTCCCAGAAGACTGAAGCTTTCTTT.

V and J are TRBV10-3 and TRBJ2-7; D possibly corresponds to TRBD1 (5 bases). The germline V and J ends were trimmed by 10 bases and 1 base, with 11 bases remaining between them. Germline V gives CDR1 ENHRY, CDR2 SYGVKD. The CDR3 extends over 12 amino acids. The CDR3 region is CATAQVSYEQYF. The CDR3 nucleotides read TGTGCCACCGCACAGGTATCCTACGAGCAGTACTTC.

CDR3 sequence (DNA): TGTGCCAGCAGCTCGACCACCACAGTTTACAATGAGCAGTTCTTC. Residues: CASSSTTTVYNEQFF. J is TRBJ2-1 and V is TRBV7-6; D ambiguous. From germline, CDR1 is SGHVS and CDR2 FNYEAQ. This CDR3 contains 15 residues. V gave up 4 bases and J gave up 4 bases, with 14 bases separating them.

V is TRBV7-9 and J is TRBJ2-7; no reliable D call. The CDR3 loop spans 11 amino acids. Trimming removed 4 bases from V and 2 bases from J, with 3 bases in between. Germline V CDR1 and CDR2: SEHNR, FQNEAQ (reference sequence). The CDR3 nucleotides read TGTGCCAGCAGCTCCACCTACGAGCAGTACTTC. Translation gives CASSSTYEQYF.

The chain recombines TRBV2 with TRBJ2-7, with 10 positions matching TRBD1. Looked up from germline, CDR1 is SNHLY and CDR2 is FYNNEI. The V and J ends lost 3 bases and 5 bases, in that order; junction bases with no gene match: 4. The CDR3 is 14 residues long. CDR3 nucleotides: TGTGCCAGCAGTGAGACAGGGGGCTGGAACGAGCAGTACTTC. Its translation: CASSETGGWNEQYF.

The V gene is TRBV27, the J gene TRBJ2-5; 7 bases align to TRBD1. CDR1 is MNHEY, CDR2 SMNVEV, per germline (reference sequence). Losses at the gene ends were 3 bases for V and 4 bases for J; bases not matched to a gene: 11. The CDR3 length is 16 residues. CDR3 DNA sequence: TGTGCCAGCAGTTTCGTGGGCAGGGGGATTAGAGAGACCCAGTACTTC. It translates to CASSFVGRGIRETQYF.

The chain is built from TRBV18 and TRBJ2-5; TRBD1 might be the D (5 bases). Looked up from germline, CDR1 is KGHSH and CDR2 is LQKENI. V lost 6 bases and J lost 2, with 19 bases in between. The CDR3 totals 16 residues. This CDR3 reads CASSPTIRQKQETQYF. The CDR3 nucleotides are TGTGCCAGCTCCCCCACGATTCGACAGAAGCAAGAGACCCAGTACTTC.

The CDR3: CATTRNTGELFF. The CDR3 DNA sequence: TGTGCCACAACCAGAAACACCGGGGAGCTGTTTTTT. This rearrangement joins TRBV10-3 to TRBJ2-2; no clear D gene. Between the trimmed V and J ends, which lost 10 bases and 2 bases, there was a span of 8 bases. Germline V gene sequence: CDR1 ENHRY, CDR2 SYGVKD. The CDR3 sequence is 12 residues long.

V usage is TRBV7-2 and J usage is TRBJ1-1; 9 positions match TRBD1. CDR3 length: 13 residues. CDR1 and CDR2 from the germline V gene are SGHTA and FQGNSA. The V and J ends lost 4 bases and 12 bases, in that order; junction bases with no gene match: 9. CDR3 coding DNA: TGTGCCAGCAGCTCGGGACAGGGTTTAGGGTCTTTCTTT. It yields the protein CASSSGQGLGSFF.

The CDR3 protein is CASSRLAALPDTQYF. The CDR3 DNA is TGCGCCAGCAGCCGACTAGCAGCCTTGCCAGATACGCAGTATTTT. This rearrangement joins TRBV4-1 to TRBJ2-3; 7 bases align to TRBD2. CDR3 length equals 15 residues. J lost 4 bases, V lost 4 bases, and 8 bases had no gene match. Germline CDR1 MGHRA, CDR2 YSYEKL.

The CDR3 DNA follows: TGTGCCAGCACCCCTGACAGGGGTAATTCACCCCTCCACTTT. Translating it yields CASTPDRGNSPLHF. The chain is built from TRBV6-5 and TRBJ1-6, with 8 bases matching TRBD1. The CDR3 is 14 amino acids. CDR1 MNHEY and CDR2 SVGAGI come from the germline V gene. V shed 7 bases and J 6 bases; nucleotides not matched to a gene: 5.

The genes are TRBV12-3 or TRBV12-4 and TRBJ1-6, with D perhaps matching TRBD1 (6 bases). The CDR3 loop spans 13 amino acids. V was shortened by 5 bases and J by 7 bases, with 9 bases between the two germline ends. CDR3 in amino acids: CASSGQSNSPLHF. The CDR3 DNA sequence: TGTGCCAGCAGTGGACAGTCCAATTCACCCCTCCACTTT.

V and J are TRBV28 and TRBJ1-2; the D gene is possibly TRBD1 (6 bases). The CDR3 runs to 14 residues. Looked up from germline, CDR1 is MDHEN and CDR2 is SYDVKM. V was cut by 3 bases and J by 5 bases, with 13 bases left in between. CDR3 amino acids: CASSFALTGYGYTF. For the CDR3, the DNA is TGTGCCAGCAGTTTCGCCCTAACAGGGTATGGCTACACCTTC.

This chain connects TRBV3-1 (or the pseudogene TRBV3-2) to TRBJ1-4, with 8 nucleotides matching TRBD1. CDR3 length: 13 residues. V shed 6 bases and J 7 bases; nucleotides not matched to a gene: 4. CDR1 and CDR2 (germline): LGHDT, YNNKEL (reference sequence). The CDR3 DNA is TGTGCCAGCAGGGGGACAGGTTCTGAAAAACTGTTTTTT. Its protein product is CASRGTGSEKLFF.

The rearrangement joins TRBV7-9 to TRBJ2-7; TRBD1 aligns across 7 bases. CDR1 is SEHNR, CDR2 FQNEAQ, per germline (reference sequence). The CDR3 is 13 residues long. Losses at the gene ends were 5 bases for V and 1 base for J; bases not matched to a gene: 2. The CDR3 nucleotides are TGTGCCAGCAGCCCGACAGGGTCCTACGAGCAGTACTTC. Translated: CASSPTGSYEQYF. The whole variable domain, filled in from reference TRBV7-9 and TRBJ2-7, reads DTGVSQNPRHKITKRGQNVTFRCDPISEHNRLYWYRQTLGQGPEFLTYFQNEAQLEKSRLLSDRFSAERPKGSFSTLEIQRTEQGDSAMYLCASSPTGSYEQYFGPGTRLTVT.

The chain is built from TRBV11-2 and TRBJ2-7, with a possible D match to TRBD1 (7 bases). The CDR3 is 14 residues long. Germline V lookup: CDR1 SGHAT, CDR2 FQNNGV. V lost 6 bases to trimming and J lost 3 bases, with 15 bases between them. The DNA of the CDR3 is TGTGCCAGCAGGCAACTGCGGGACAGCTACGAGCAGTACTTC. Its translation is CASRQLRDSYEQYF.

DNA of the CDR3: TGTGCCAGCAGCGGGTGGTTGGGTGAAGCTTTCTTT. It is translated as CASSGWLGEAFF. The chain uses TRBV12-3 or TRBV12-4 and TRBJ1-1; no definite D call. The CDR3 is made up of 12 amino acids. Trimming removed 6 bases at V and 7 bases at J, with 12 bases between.

The chain is built from TRBV6-5 and TRBJ1-3; maybe TRBD1 (6 bases). Trimming pared 3 bases from V and 4 bases from J, leaving 13 bases between. This CDR3 is built from 15 residues. Per germline, CDR1 MNHEY and CDR2 SVGAGI. The CDR3, as DNA: TGTGCCAGCAGTTATGGGGGCTCGGGGGGAAACACCATATATTTT. The encoded protein is CASSYGGSGGNTIYF.

The table lists this clone with a few counts. The chain has TRBV12-3 or TRBV12-4 and TRBJ1-5; D gene uncertain. The V and J ends lost 0 bases and 9 bases respectively, with 6 bases between them. The length of the CDR3 is 12 residues. The CDR3, as DNA: TGTGCCAGCAGTTTAGCCCCCTCGCCCCAGCATTTT. Translation gives CASSLAPSPQHF.

The chain has TRBV9 and TRBJ2-3, with 8 bases aligning to TRBD2. J gave up 1 base and V 5 bases, and 6 bases lay outside the gene matches. Germline loops: CDR1 SGDLS, CDR2 YYNGEE. The CDR3 sequence is 15 residues long. CDR3: CASSLISGGTDTQYF. The CDR3 DNA sequence: TGTGCCAGCAGTCTCATTAGCGGGGGCACAGATACGCAGTATTTT.

This clone came up many times. The rearrangement joins TRBV10-1 to TRBJ1-3; 8 positions agree with TRBD1. The CDR3 spans 14 residues. Germline CDR1 WNHNN, CDR2 SYGVQD (reference sequence). Trimming took 10 bases from V and 4 from J; bases not matched to a gene: 9. The CDR3 spells CATRTGTGGNTIYF. CDR3 sequence (DNA): TGCGCCACCAGGACAGGGACGGGGGGAAACACCATATATTTT.

The chain has TRBV5-5 and TRBJ2-7, with 10 bases aligning to TRBD2. The trim removed 4 bases at V and 7 bases at J, leaving 11 bases unmatched. The CDR3 has 15 amino acids. CDR1 is SGHKS, CDR2 YYEKEE, per germline (reference sequence). CDR3 coding DNA: TGTGCCAGCAGCACCCAGCGGGAGGGCCTGGGGGAGCAGTACTTC. Translating gives CASSTQREGLGEQYF.

The chain links TRBV30 to TRBJ1-6, with D possibly matching TRBD1 (5 bases). CDR3 length: 14 residues. Per the germline V gene, CDR1 is GTSNPN and CDR2 is SVGIG (reference sequence). V lost 0 bases, J lost 10 bases, and 13 bases lay in between. CDR3 in amino acids: CAWSVGTIASPLHF. In DNA form, the CDR3 reads TGTGCCTGGAGTGTAGGGACTATAGCATCACCCCTCCACTTT.

CDR3 sequence (DNA): TGTGCCAGCAGTAAGGAGGGACTAGCGGCCCCCTTCTACGAGCAGTACTTC. Translation: CASSKEGLAAPFYEQYF. V and J are TRBV6-4 and TRBJ2-7, with 11 bases identical to TRBD2. Germline loops: CDR1 MRHNA, CDR2 SNTAGT. V was clipped by 5 bases and J by 3 bases; unmatched bases: 12. The CDR3 is 17 residues long.